The 17 T cell receptor beta chains below were found in one sample sequenced in a study of shared clonotypes between healthy human individuals. Assay used: immunoSEQ multiplex PCR; TCRdb lists only in-frame clones, some missing. In the table there are fewer than 600,000 clones, just over 75% of which are singletons. The sequenced material came from PBMCs. The receptors were sampled from a woman between 40 and 55 years old in good health. Some clones in this sample may be carry-over from other donors' samples.

This chain uses TRBV28 with TRBJ1-1; weak D call: TRBD1 (5 bases). This CDR3 has 14 residues. Per the germline V gene, CDR1 is MDHEN and CDR2 is SYDVKM. V was pared by 2 bases and J by 2 bases, with 9 bases between. CDR3 nucleotides: TGTGCCAGCAGTTTAGTCGGGGGAAACACTGAAGCTTTCTTT. Its protein is CASSLVGGNTEAFF.

V gene TRBV7-2 combines with J gene TRBJ2-1, with 10 bases fitting TRBD1. The CDR3 is 15 amino acids. The trim removed 5 bases at V and 6 bases at J, leaving 7 bases unmatched. Germline assignment: CDR1 SGHTA and CDR2 FQGNSA. As DNA, the CDR3 is TGTGCCAGCAGCGCACAGACAGGGGGCCTCAATGAGCAGTTCTTC. Translation gives CASSAQTGGLNEQFF.

The rearrangement joins TRBV10-3 to TRBJ2-1; 14 nucleotides align to TRBD2. The CDR3 is 17 amino acids. V gave up 5 bases and J gave up 8 bases; unmatched junction bases: 11. The germline CDR1 and CDR2 sequences are ENHRY and SYGVKD. The chain's CDR3 is CAISSGTSGSSVYEQFF. CDR3 nucleotides: TGTGCCATCAGTAGCGGGACTAGCGGGAGTAGTGTCTATGAGCAGTTCTTC.

V usage is TRBV5-1 and J usage is TRBJ2-5; 7 bases map to TRBD2. CDR3 length: 13 amino acids. In germline, CDR1 is SGHRS, CDR2 YFSETQ. With 6 bases clipped from V and 5 bases from J, the junction kept 7 bases outside the gene matches. CDR3 in DNA: TGCGCCAGCATTCCCGGAGCGGGGGAGACCCAGTACTTC. This encodes CASIPGAGETQYF. Complete variable domain (other parts from reference TRBV5-1 and TRBJ2-5): KAGVTQTPRYLIKTRGQQVTLSCSPISGHRSVSWYQQTPGQGLQFLFEYFSETQRNKGNFPGRFSGRQFSNSRSEMNVSTLELGDSALYLCASIPGAGETQYFGPGTRLLVL.

The V call is TRBV18, the J call TRBJ2-7, with D possibly being TRBD1 (6 bases). Germline CDR1 reads KGHSH; CDR2 reads LQKENI. The CDR3 runs to 16 residues. Trimming cost V 6 bases and J 0 bases, with 18 bases left between them. The CDR3 is CASSPYGTTTSYEQYF. CDR3 nucleotide sequence: TGTGCCAGCTCCCCCTACGGGACAACCACCTCCTACGAGCAGTACTTC. Full variable domain (rest looked up from reference TRBV18 and TRBJ2-7): NAGVMQNPRHLVRRRGQEARLRCSPMKGHSHVYWYRQLPEEGLKFMVYLQKENIIDESGMPKERFSAEFPKEGPSILRIQQVVRGDSAAYFCASSPYGTTTSYEQYFGPGTRLTVT.

About this clone: The sample has other DNA sequences that encode this CDR3 too. V is TRBV5-1 and J is TRBJ1-5; D unclear. V lost 0 bases to trimming and J lost 1 base, with 8 bases between them. The CDR3 is made up of 15 amino acids. CDR1 is SGHRS, CDR2 YFSETQ, per germline. CDR3 in amino acids: CASSLDGDSNQPQHF. CDR3 in DNA: TGCGCCAGCAGCTTGGACGGAGACAGCAATCAGCCCCAGCATTTT.

The J gene is TRBJ2-1, the V gene TRBV6-5; 10 positions agree with TRBD2. Germline CDR1 reads MNHEY; CDR2 reads SVGAGI. The CDR3 spans 14 residues. With 10 bases clipped from V and 4 bases from J, the junction kept 7 bases outside the gene matches. DNA for the CDR3: TGTGCCACTTTAGCGGGAGGCGAATACAATGAGCAGTTCTTC. Translating gives CATLAGGEYNEQFF.

The rearrangement links TRBV6-5 to TRBJ2-7; D is possibly TRBD2 (5 bases). This CDR3 is 15 amino acids long. The V end was cut by 1 base, the J end by 2 bases, with 12 bases between. CDR1 is MNHEY and CDR2 is SVGAGI in the germline V gene. This chain's CDR3 is CASSYYGRGTYEQYF. In DNA, the CDR3 is TGTGCCAGCAGTTACTACGGACGGGGAACCTACGAGCAGTACTTC.

A remark on this clone: This likely stems from a read error, as it lies one base from a far larger clone. The identical CDR3 is also encoded by other nucleotide sequences in the sample. This chain joins TRBV10-3 and TRBJ2-7, with D possibly being TRBD2 (6 bases). V was shortened by 2 bases and J by 2 bases, with 7 bases between the two germline ends. The CDR3 has 13 residues. CDR1 and CDR2 (germline): ENHRY, SYGVKD. The CDR3 sequence: CAISETGAYEQYF. The CDR3 DNA follows: TGTGCCATCAGTGAGACGGGGGCCTACGAGCAGTACTTC.

The chain links TRBV7-9 to TRBJ2-2; D remains unclear. V dropped 1 base and J dropped 6 bases, with 6 bases sitting between them. The length of the CDR3 is 13 residues. The germline gives CDR1 SEHNR, CDR2 FQNEAQ (reference sequence). DNA for the CDR3: TGTGCCAGCAGCTTAGTTGGGGCCGGGGAGCTGTTTTTT. Translation: CASSLVGAGELFF. The variable domain in full, with the rest retrieved from reference TRBV7-9 and TRBJ2-2, is DTGVSQNPRHKITKRGQNVTFRCDPISEHNRLYWYRQTLGQGPEFLTYFQNEAQLEKSRLLSDRFSAERPKGSFSTLEIQRTEQGDSAMYLCASSLVGAGELFFGEGSRLTVL.

The J gene is TRBJ1-1, the V gene TRBV6-1, with a tentative D call TRBD1 (5 bases). Germline V CDR1 and CDR2: MNHNS, SASEGT. The CDR3 spans 14 residues. Deletions cut 4 bases from V and 1 base from J, with 10 bases between. The CDR3 reads CASSARQTNTEAFF. In DNA, the CDR3 is TGTGCCAGCAGTGCTCGACAGACGAACACTGAAGCTTTCTTT.

Concerning this clone itself: Other DNA variants within this sample encode the same CDR3. The chain couples TRBV30 to TRBJ1-1; D unclear. Germline lookup yields CDR1 GTSNPN and CDR2 SVGIG (reference sequence). The V end lost 5 bases, the J end lost 1 base, and 8 bases lay between the germline ends. The CDR3 consists of 12 residues. The DNA of the CDR3 is TGTGCCTGGTCTAGGGAGAACACTGAAGCTTTCTTT. It codes for CAWSRENTEAFF.

The CDR3 nucleotides are TGTGCCAGCAGCCCCGACGCCGGGGGGGAGCTGTTTTTT. Its translation is CASSPDAGGELFF. V is TRBV7-9 and J is TRBJ2-2; D is unresolved. Deletions cut 5 bases from V and 8 bases from J, with 12 bases between. Germline V gene sequence: CDR1 SEHNR, CDR2 FQNEAQ (reference sequence). The CDR3 extends over 13 amino acids. Complete variable domain (other parts from reference TRBV7-9 and TRBJ2-2): DTGVSQNPRHKITKRGQNVTFRCDPISEHNRLYWYRQTLGQGPEFLTYFQNEAQLEKSRLLSDRFSAERPKGSFSTLEIQRTEQGDSAMYLCASSPDAGGELFFGEGSRLTVL.

This clone appeared once. CDR3 sequence reads: CASSVGWRTDTQYF. The CDR3 DNA reads as TGTGCCAGCAGCGTAGGATGGCGGACAGATACGCAGTATTTT. The V gene is TRBV9, the J gene TRBJ2-3, with no clear D. The CDR3 totals 14 residues. Trimming took 0 bases from V and 3 from J, leaving 8 bases between them. Germline values: CDR1 SGDLS, CDR2 YYNGEE. The full variable domain, rest sourced from reference TRBV9 and TRBJ2-3, is DSGVTQTPKHLITATGQRVTLRCSPRSGDLSVYWYQQSLDQGLQFLIQYYNGEERAKGNILERFSAQQFPDLHSELNLSSLELGDSALYFCASSVGWRTDTQYFGPGTRLTVL.

V is TRBV4-1 and J is TRBJ2-7; a weak D match, TRBD1 (6 bases). Germline CDR1 and CDR2: MGHRA and YSYEKL. Trimming removed 3 bases from V and 2 bases from J, with 11 bases in between. The CDR3 loop spans 14 amino acids. The CDR3 region has the DNA TGCGCCAGCAGCCAGCCGGGACAAACCTACGAGCAGTACTTC. Translated: CASSQPGQTYEQYF.

The CDR3 nucleotides are TGTGCCAGCAGCACACTACTAGCGGGAGGCACAGATACGCAGTATTTT. The encoded protein is CASSTLLAGGTDTQYF. The V gene is TRBV7-9, the J gene TRBJ2-3; 11 bases are shared with TRBD2. The germline gives CDR1 SEHNR, CDR2 FQNEAQ (reference sequence). This CDR3 spans 16 amino acids. J was trimmed by 1 base and V by 5 bases; bases with no gene match: 5.

V is TRBV10-3 and J is TRBJ2-2, with D hard to call. This CDR3 is 12 amino acids long. V was trimmed by 11 bases and J by 5 bases, leaving 12 bases between them. Germline assignment: CDR1 ENHRY and CDR2 SYGVKD. CDR3 in amino acids: CAPEKVTGELFF. The DNA for the CDR3 is TGTGCCCCAGAGAAGGTGACCGGGGAGCTGTTTTTT.